The 23 T cell receptor beta chains given below trace back to one sample, sequenced in a study of cytomegalovirus exposure and HLA in healthy donors. It was with 60 Vbeta and 13 Jbeta primers that the PCR ran. Repertoires were generated with immunoSEQ multiplex PCR, while TCRdb's copy carries only in-frame clones and drops some. The table has roughly 160,000 clones, 70% to 80% seen once. The sequenced sample was PBMCs. The receptors originated from a man aged 40-55 years in good health and CMV-seronegative.

Concerning this clone itself: Other nucleotide sequences in the sample specify the same CDR3. CDR3 loop: CASSLKGTATDTQYF. In DNA form, the CDR3 reads TGTGCCAGCAGTTTAAAGGGGACAGCCACAGATACGCAGTATTTT. The chain employs TRBV28 and TRBJ2-3; 7 bases line up with TRBD1. The V gene end was trimmed by 2 bases and the J gene end by 2 bases; junction bases not matched to a gene: 4. CDR1 MDHEN and CDR2 SYDVKM come from the germline V gene. The CDR3 has 15 amino acids.

The chain joins TRBV30 to TRBJ1-4; D perhaps matches TRBD1 (5 bases). There are 13 residues in the CDR3. V was shortened by 2 bases and J by 8 bases, with 12 bases between the two germline ends. Germline V lookup: CDR1 GTSNPN, CDR2 SVGIG (reference sequence). CDR3 bases: TGTGCCTGGAGTAGACAGATCTGGGAAAAACTGTTTTTT. Translated: CAWSRQIWEKLFF.

A single count supports this clone. The chain has TRBV5-4 and TRBJ1-2; weak D call: TRBD1 (6 bases). The germline CDR1 and CDR2 sequences are SGHNT and YYREEE (reference sequence). The CDR3 spans 14 residues. Trimming shortened V by 0 bases and J by 1 base, and 7 bases separated the two germline ends. CDR3 residues: CASSLDRDNYGYTF. The CDR3 DNA is TGTGCCAGCAGCTTGGACAGGGATAACTATGGCTACACCTTC.

The chain uses TRBV21-1 and TRBJ2-7; the table's D call TRBD2 went unverified against the DNA. TRBV21-1 is tagged as a pseudogene. This CDR3 is built from 18 residues. The CDR3 DNA reads TGTGCCAGCAGCAAGACGGGTGGGGTTAGCGGGAGATTCCACGAGCAGTACTTC. It specifies CASSKTGGVSGRFHEQYF.

V usage is TRBV5-8 and J usage is TRBJ2-7; maybe TRBD1 (5 bases). The CDR3 has 12 amino acids. Germline CDR1 reads SGHTS; CDR2 reads YDEGEE. With 5 bases removed from V and 0 bases from J, the gap between germline ends came to 6 bases. CDR3 sequence: CASRDTSYEQYF. CDR3 DNA sequence: TGTGCCAGCAGGGACACCTCCTACGAGCAGTACTTC.

The chain employs TRBV6-1 and TRBJ1-5; 7 bases match TRBD1. CDR1 is MNHNS, CDR2 SASEGT, per germline. V lost 7 bases, J lost 6 bases, and 12 bases stayed unmatched. This CDR3 spans 15 amino acids. The CDR3 is CASNSGGETVQPQHF. In DNA, the CDR3 is TGTGCCAGCAATTCAGGGGGAGAAACAGTTCAGCCCCAGCATTTT.

The V call is TRBV19, the J call TRBJ1-1; weak D call: TRBD1 (5 bases). The length of the CDR3 is 13 residues. CDR1 is LNHDA, CDR2 SQIVND, per germline (reference sequence). The V end was cut by 7 bases, the J end by 4 bases, with 13 bases between. The CDR3 here is CASMDIPPTEAFF. DNA of the CDR3: TGTGCCAGTATGGACATTCCCCCCACTGAAGCTTTCTTT.

The V gene is TRBV28, the J gene TRBJ2-5; D is unresolved. TRBJ2-7 explains the end of the DNA better; the J call may be wrong. Germline-derived CDR1 and CDR2 are MDHEN and SYDVKM. The CDR3 consists of 13 residues. CDR3 residues: CASSSSLPYEQYF. The CDR3 bases are TGTGCCAGCAGTTCCTCATTACCCTACGAGCAGTACTTC.

The rearrangement joins TRBV27 to TRBJ2-7, with 8 bases that match TRBD2. CDR1 MNHEY and CDR2 SMNVEV come from the germline V gene (reference sequence). The CDR3 runs to 14 residues. CDR3 sequence reads: CAASRGLAPYEQYF. DNA of the CDR3: TGTGCTGCCAGCCGTGGACTAGCCCCCTACGAGCAGTACTTC.

The V gene is TRBV5-1, the J gene TRBJ2-1, with 13 positions matching TRBD2. This CDR3 contains 16 residues. V lost 4 bases to trimming and J lost 8 bases; unmatched junction nucleotides: 9. Germline CDR1 is SGHRS and CDR2 is YFSETQ. The CDR3 loop is CASSGLTGTSGDEQFF. The CDR3 DNA sequence: TGCGCCAGCAGCGGACTGACCGGGACTAGCGGGGATGAGCAGTTCTTC.

The chain recombines TRBV5-1 with TRBJ2-5, with D perhaps TRBD1 (5 bases). CDR1 is SGHRS, CDR2 YFSETQ, per germline. The ends were cut back, 1 base at V and 5 bases at J, with 15 bases in the middle. The CDR3 consists of 15 residues. The DNA for the CDR3 is TGCGCCAGCAGCTTGTTCCCAGGGTATACGGAGACCCAGTACTTC. This translates into CASSLFPGYTETQYF.

As concerns this clone: The same CDR3 arises from other DNA sequences in this sample as well. The chain recombines TRBV5-1 with TRBJ2-3; weak D call: TRBD1 (6 bases). The germline V and J ends were trimmed by 1 base and 1 base, with 10 bases remaining between them. This CDR3 has 15 residues. Germline-derived CDR1 and CDR2 are SGHRS and YFSETQ. CDR3 sequence: CASSLQGSGTDTQYF. DNA of the CDR3: TGCGCCAGCAGCTTGCAGGGGAGCGGCACAGATACGCAGTATTTT.

A few counts support this clone. This chain uses TRBV7-9 with TRBJ2-1; 15 nucleotides agree with TRBD2. Trimming removed 2 bases from V and 6 bases from J; junction bases left unmatched: 11. This CDR3 is built from 19 residues. Germline loops: CDR1 SEHNR, CDR2 FQNEAQ (reference sequence). CDR3 amino acids: CASSLRTGLAGGGVNEQFF. The CDR3 DNA is TGTGCCAGCAGCTTAAGGACGGGACTAGCGGGAGGTGGGGTCAATGAGCAGTTCTTC. Variable domain in full (rest from reference TRBV7-9 and TRBJ2-1): DTGVSQNPRHKITKRGQNVTFRCDPISEHNRLYWYRQTLGQGPEFLTYFQNEAQLEKSRLLSDRFSAERPKGSFSTLEIQRTEQGDSAMYLCASSLRTGLAGGGVNEQFFGPGTRLTVL.

J is TRBJ1-1 and V is TRBV7-9; D uncertain. From germline, CDR1 is SEHNR and CDR2 FQNEAQ (reference sequence). V was trimmed by 5 bases and J by 6 bases, leaving 16 bases between them. This CDR3 comprises 14 residues. The CDR3 here is CASSRWPVEAEAFF. CDR3 sequence (DNA): TGTGCCAGCAGCCGCTGGCCGGTTGAGGCTGAAGCTTTCTTT.

The genes are TRBV6-5 and TRBJ2-7; 8 nucleotides agree with TRBD2. Germline-derived CDR1 and CDR2 are MNHEY and SVGAGI. J gave up 4 bases and V 3 bases, and 2 bases lay outside the gene matches. The CDR3 has 13 residues. DNA for the CDR3: TGTGCCAGCAGTTATGGCGGGAGGTACGAGCAGTACTTC. Protein product: CASSYGGRYEQYF.

The rearrangement uses TRBV5-1 and TRBJ1-1; tentatively, D is TRBD1 (6 bases). V was shortened by 4 bases and J by 6 bases, with 16 bases between the two germline ends. This CDR3 has 14 amino acids. CDR1 and CDR2 (germline): SGHRS, YFSETQ. In nucleotides, the CDR3 is TGCGCCAGCAGCCCTAATAGGGGGTCGGCTGAAGCTTTCTTT. Translation gives CASSPNRGSAEAFF.

The chain employs TRBV28 and TRBJ2-7; possible D gene TRBD1, 6 bases. Trimming took 2 bases from V and 5 from J, leaving 13 bases between them. The CDR3 spans 14 residues. CDR1 is MDHEN and CDR2 is SYDVKM in the germline V gene. CDR3 sequence (DNA): TGTGCCAGCAGTTTAGGCTCAGGGGTTCACGAGCAGTACTTC. Its translation: CASSLGSGVHEQYF.

The rearrangement links TRBV28 to TRBJ2-7, with TRBD1 matching 7 bases. Germline V gene data show CDR1 as MDHEN and CDR2 as SYDVKM. The V gene end was trimmed by 3 bases and the J gene end by 7 bases; junction bases not matched to a gene: 12. The CDR3 runs 15 residues. For the CDR3, the DNA is TGTGCCAGCAGTTTGGTACAGGGGTGGATCAAGGAGCAGTACTTC. It specifies CASSLVQGWIKEQYF.

V gene TRBV28 combines with J gene TRBJ1-2, with a possible D match to TRBD1 (6 bases). The CDR3 consists of 13 residues. V was clipped by 1 base and J by 7 bases, with 10 bases between them. Germline-derived CDR1 and CDR2 are MDHEN and SYDVKM. This CDR3 reads CASSLYRESGYTF. CDR3 nucleotides: TGTGCCAGCAGTTTATACAGGGAGAGTGGCTACACCTTC.

The J gene is TRBJ2-6, the V gene TRBV28; D gene ambiguous. Germline V gene lookup returns CDR1 MDHEN and CDR2 SYDVKM. The V gene lost 7 bases and the J gene lost 4 bases, with 11 bases spanning the gap. CDR3 length equals 14 residues. As DNA, the CDR3 is TGTGCCAGCACCCGAGAGTCCGGGGCCAACGTCCTGACTTTC. Encoded protein: CASTRESGANVLTF.

The J gene is TRBJ2-3, the V gene TRBV28; 7 bases fit TRBD2. Germline V CDR1 and CDR2: MDHEN, SYDVKM. This CDR3 region has 15 residues. V shed 3 bases, J shed 0 bases, and the junction held 3 bases outside the gene matches. The CDR3 is CASSLLSGSTDTQYF. The CDR3 DNA reads as TGTGCCAGCAGTTTGCTTAGCGGGAGCACAGATACGCAGTATTTT.

The chain uses TRBV6-5 and TRBJ2-5; maybe TRBD2 (5 bases). V was trimmed by 4 bases and J by 2 bases, leaving 17 bases between them. The CDR3 runs 16 residues. Per germline, CDR1 MNHEY and CDR2 SVGAGI. Here the CDR3 reads CASSSPRSEGQETQYF. CDR3 nucleotide sequence: TGTGCCAGCAGTTCCCCAAGATCCGAGGGACAAGAGACCCAGTACTTC.

In its sample, this clone is medium-sized. The chain couples TRBV25-1 to TRBJ2-2, with D possibly matching TRBD1 (6 bases). CDR1 and CDR2 (germline): MGHDK, SYGVNS. The CDR3 is made up of 14 amino acids. Between the trimmed V and J ends, which lost 2 bases and 3 bases, there was a span of 7 bases. The CDR3 spells CASSENRDTGELFF. For the CDR3, the DNA is TGTGCCAGCAGTGAAAACAGGGACACCGGGGAGCTGTTTTTT. The entire variable domain, with the rest obtained from reference TRBV25-1 and TRBJ2-2, is as follows: EADIYQTPRYLVIGTGKKITLECSQTMGHDKMYWYQQDPGMELHLIHYSYGVNSTEKGDLSSESTVSRIRTEHFPLTLESARPSHTSQYLCASSENRDTGELFFGEGSRLTVL.